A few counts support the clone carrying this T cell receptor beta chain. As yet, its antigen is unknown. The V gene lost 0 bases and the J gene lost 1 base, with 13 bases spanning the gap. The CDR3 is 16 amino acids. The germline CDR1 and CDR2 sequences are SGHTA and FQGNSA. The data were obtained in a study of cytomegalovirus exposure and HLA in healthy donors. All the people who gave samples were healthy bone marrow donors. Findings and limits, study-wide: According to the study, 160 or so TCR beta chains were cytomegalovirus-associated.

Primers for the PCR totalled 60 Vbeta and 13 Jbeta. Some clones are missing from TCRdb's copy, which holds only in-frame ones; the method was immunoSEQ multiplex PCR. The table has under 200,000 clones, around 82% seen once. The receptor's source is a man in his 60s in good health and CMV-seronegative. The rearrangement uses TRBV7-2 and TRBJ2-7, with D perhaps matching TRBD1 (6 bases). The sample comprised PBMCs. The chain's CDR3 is CASSLAGRGPSYEQYF. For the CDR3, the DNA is TGTGCCAGCAGCTTAGCGGGCAGGGGCCCGTCCTACGAGCAGTACTTC. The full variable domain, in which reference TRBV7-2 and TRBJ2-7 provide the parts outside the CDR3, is GAGVSQSPSNKVTEKGKDVELRCDPISGHTALYWYRQSLGQGLEFLIYFQGNSAPDKSGLPSDRFSAERTGGSVSTLTIQRTQQEDSAVYLCASSLAGRGPSYEQYFGPGTRLTVT.